Following are 12 T cell receptor beta chains from one sample sequenced in a study of blood T cell repertoires in COVID-19. Profiling relied on immunoSEQ multiplex PCR, and the TCRdb table lists in-frame clones only, not all of them. The sample holds about 200,000 clones; around 86% are singletons and the top ten take roughly a tenth. What was sequenced was peripheral blood. The source of these receptors is a woman aged 50 to 60 with COVID-19, enrolled during active disease.

V is TRBV27 and J is TRBJ2-5; possibly TRBD2 for D (5 bases). CDR3 size: 15 residues. CDR1 MNHEY and CDR2 SMNVEV come from the germline V gene (reference sequence). V lost 5 bases, J lost 8 bases, and 21 bases lay in between. The CDR3: CASSELGRVRGTQYF. CDR3 nucleotide sequence: TGTGCCAGCAGTGAGCTTGGCCGGGTCCGGGGAACCCAGTACTTC.

The V call is TRBV10-1, the J call TRBJ2-7; 9 nucleotides match TRBD1. Germline values: CDR1 WNHNN, CDR2 SYGVQD (reference sequence). J was trimmed by 6 bases and V by 7 bases; bases with no gene match: 16. The CDR3 covers 16 residues. The CDR3 DNA reads TGCGCCAGCAAGAACCGAACAGGGGGCGGGCTTCGCGAGCAGTACGTC. The encoded protein is CASKNRTGGGLREQYV.

The chain has TRBV7-2 and TRBJ2-3; 9 bases map to TRBD1. With 4 bases clipped from V and 3 bases from J, the junction kept 5 bases outside the gene matches. Germline V gene sequence: CDR1 SGHTA, CDR2 FQGNSA. The CDR3 spans 15 residues. The chain's CDR3 is CASSSDRGRTDTQYF. DNA for the CDR3: TGTGCCAGCAGCTCGGACAGGGGAAGGACAGATACGCAGTATTTT.

This chain links TRBV19 with TRBJ1-1; D is possibly TRBD1 (5 bases). CDR1 is LNHDA and CDR2 is SQIVND in the germline V gene (reference sequence). This CDR3 has 16 amino acids. V shed 4 bases and J shed 4 bases, with 19 bases lying between them. CDR3 DNA sequence: TGTGCCAGTAGTAAGGGGCAGGTGAGGCGGGGCACTGAAGCTTTCTTT. It translates to CASSKGQVRRGTEAFF. The full variable domain, its missing parts supplied by reference TRBV19 and TRBJ1-1, is DGGITQSPKYLFRKEGQNVTLSCEQNLNHDAMYWYRQDPGQGLRLIYYSQIVNDFQKGDIAEGYSVSREKKESFPLTVTSAQKNPTAFYLCASSKGQVRRGTEAFFGQGTRLTVV.

The V call is TRBV5-1, the J call TRBJ1-2; D uncertain. There are 13 residues in the CDR3. Per the germline V gene, CDR1 is SGHRS and CDR2 is YFSETQ. The V end lost 3 bases, the J end lost 3 bases, and 9 bases lay between the germline ends. The CDR3: CASSSGGDYGYTF. The CDR3 bases are TGCGCCAGCAGCTCCGGCGGAGACTATGGCTACACCTTC.

The V gene is TRBV19, the J gene TRBJ2-2; a possible D gene is TRBD2 (5 bases). V lost 3 bases and J lost 1, with 15 bases in between. This CDR3 spans 17 amino acids. Germline CDR1 reads LNHDA; CDR2 reads SQIVND (reference sequence). CDR3 sequence: CASSILGSGLNTGELFF. The CDR3 DNA is TGTGCCAGTAGTATTTTAGGGAGTGGGCTGAACACCGGGGAGCTGTTTTTT.

This clone was observed a handful of times. J is TRBJ1-5 and V is TRBV13; 9 bases map to TRBD1. The CDR3 sequence is 14 residues long. Germline CDR1 is PRHDT and CDR2 is FYEKMQ (reference sequence). With V trimmed by 2 bases and J by 5 bases, 1 base remained unmatched. CDR3 sequence (DNA): TGTGCCAGCAGCTTACGACAGGGGGATCAGCCCCAGCATTTT. Its protein is CASSLRQGDQPQHF.

The chain recombines TRBV24-1 with TRBJ2-2; TRBD1 is a possible D gene (6 bases). Trimming took off 0 bases at V and 6 bases at J, with 16 bases between the two ends. Germline V gene data show CDR1 as KGHDR and CDR2 as SFDVKD. The CDR3 totals 17 residues. CDR3 nucleotide sequence: TGTGCCACCAGTGATTTGTCGGCAGGGACAAAGGCCGGGGAGCTGTTTTTT. It encodes CATSDLSAGTKAGELFF.

The chain combines TRBV12-5 with TRBJ1-2; no definite D call. This CDR3 spans 12 amino acids. The V end lost 6 bases, the J end lost 3 bases, and 8 bases lay between the germline ends. Germline V gene sequence: CDR1 LGHNT, CDR2 FRNRAP. DNA for the CDR3: TGTGCTAGTGGACATCTAGACTATGGCTACACCTTC. Translated, it gives CASGHLDYGYTF.

V and J are TRBV5-6 and TRBJ1-2; 7 bases are a match to TRBD1. Trimming cost V 5 bases and J 0 bases; bases outside gene matches: 4. The CDR3 totals 14 residues. Germline V CDR1 and CDR2: SGHDT, YYEEEE. The CDR3, as DNA: TGTGCCAGCAGTTCTGGGACAGCTAACTATGGCTACACCTTC. Translated: CASSSGTANYGYTF.

V gene TRBV11-3 combines with J gene TRBJ1-2, with TRBD1 identical over 8 bases. This CDR3 spans 14 amino acids. Germline V gene lookup returns CDR1 SGHNT and CDR2 YENEEA. V was clipped by 5 bases and J by 8 bases; unmatched bases: 10. The DNA of the CDR3 is TGTGCCAGCAGCCGTGGACAGGGAGAAGAAGGCTACACCTTC. Translation gives CASSRGQGEEGYTF.

The V gene is TRBV27, the J gene TRBJ2-1; 15 bases agree with TRBD2. The ends lost 5 bases at V and 7 bases at J; junction bases unmatched: 9. The germline gives CDR1 MNHEY, CDR2 SMNVEV (reference sequence). The CDR3 is 17 amino acids. The CDR3 region is CASSRRTSGGEWNEQFF. DNA for the CDR3: TGTGCCAGCAGTCGTCGGACTAGCGGGGGGGAGTGGAATGAGCAGTTCTTC.